The rows below give T cell receptor beta chains drawn from one sample of a study of neurological immune-mediated disorders. A single record per CDR3 protein comes from TCRdb applying MiXCR to the 5' RACE reads. The sample holds approximately 40,000 distinct CDR3 sequences, roughly a fifth seen once. The sequenced sample consisted of PBMCs. These receptors all stem from a man aged 55 to 70 with HTLV-1-associated myelopathy (HAM/TSP). Both conserved end residues are part of each CDR3.

v_call: TRBV12-3/TRBV12-4
cdr3_aa: CASSSWARAGELFF

v_call: TRBV20-1
cdr3_aa: CSAASPLGVVSNTGELFF

v_call: TRBV7-2
cdr3_aa: CASSSGQGHEQYF

v_call: TRBV3-1
cdr3_aa: CASSPGTGDRGVSKETQYF

v_call: TRBV9
cdr3_aa: CASSANPHASGSTDTQYF

v_call: TRBV5-1
cdr3_aa: CASSLGASNTGELFF

v_call: TRBV6-5
cdr3_aa: CASNWEGAGANVLTF

v_call: TRBV7-9
cdr3_aa: CASSSRTGNTGELFF

v_call: TRBV28
cdr3_aa: CASRGGLAGGASDF

v_call: TRBV5-1
cdr3_aa: CASSFSGRASDTQYF

v_call: TRBV12-3/TRBV12-4
cdr3_aa: CASSFQQGARPGRSYEQYF

v_call: TRBV24-1
cdr3_aa: CATSGTGSYGYTF

v_call: TRBV4-1
cdr3_aa: CASSRDSNPNGYTF

v_call: TRBV5-1
cdr3_aa: CASLAGGPADTQYF

v_call: TRBV20-1
cdr3_aa: CSARDFEGSGNEQFF

v_call: TRBV5-1
cdr3_aa: CASSLNTGQGEEQFF

v_call: TRBV5-1
cdr3_aa: CASSLGQGAHEQYF

v_call: TRBV19
cdr3_aa: CASSSGQGSSGANVLTF

v_call: TRBV5-1
cdr3_aa: CASSLETSGFTEQFF

v_call: TRBV12-3/TRBV12-4
cdr3_aa: CASSLEAGLAGYEQYF

v_call: TRBV6-6
cdr3_aa: CASSLDQRTSYNEQFF

v_call: TRBV7-9
cdr3_aa: CASSLYPLPEFF

v_call: TRBV29-1
cdr3_aa: CSVGLAGGETQYF

v_call: TRBV5-1
cdr3_aa: CASSLTGTYLNTGAFF

v_call: TRBV5-4
cdr3_aa: CASTRDPDRSNSPLHF

v_call: TRBV5-1
cdr3_aa: CASSSPNDQETQYF

v_call: TRBV20-1
cdr3_aa: CSAREAGRLNQPQHF

v_call: TRBV4-1
cdr3_aa: CASSNGQGYEQYF

v_call: TRBV4-2
cdr3_aa: CASSQAKGGVRREGHYEQYF

v_call: TRBV11-2
cdr3_aa: CASSLGQETQYF

v_call: TRBV7-9
cdr3_aa: CASSFADYNSPLHF

v_call: TRBV12-3/TRBV12-4
cdr3_aa: CASSFAGEKGAFF

v_call: TRBV6-2/TRBV6-3
cdr3_aa: CASSWTETGELFF

v_call: TRBV9
cdr3_aa: CASSVGLAASTGELFF

v_call: TRBV7-2
cdr3_aa: CASSLGERGTAFF

v_call: TRBV5-1
cdr3_aa: CASSPGRETQYF

v_call: TRBV2
cdr3_aa: CASGTGGRDF

v_call: TRBV5-1
cdr3_aa: CASSADRGFDSPLHF

v_call: TRBV15
cdr3_aa: CATSRDQGPYEQYF

v_call: TRBV28
cdr3_aa: CASSFHLAELTYEQYF

v_call: TRBV9
cdr3_aa: CASSPRTGRETQYF

v_call: TRBV3-1
cdr3_aa: CASSQDLTESEAFF

v_call: TRBV6-1
cdr3_aa: CASSELDRGLYEQYF

v_call: TRBV12-3/TRBV12-4
cdr3_aa: CASTGGPTEPQHF

v_call: TRBV4-2
cdr3_aa: CASSQGLGNIQYF

v_call: TRBV20-1
cdr3_aa: CSARTPGQGASGYTF

v_call: TRBV10-3
cdr3_aa: CAISIGGAPGEQYF

v_call: TRBV18
cdr3_aa: CASSPGASGADTQYF

v_call: TRBV20-1
cdr3_aa: CSAREGTSSYEQYF

v_call: TRBV28
cdr3_aa: CASSPGGGVSNQPQHF

v_call: TRBV28
cdr3_aa: CASSQGRPNNEQFF

v_call: TRBV14
cdr3_aa: CASSQDRWGPETQYF

v_call: TRBV28
cdr3_aa: CASSLSRMNTEAFF

v_call: TRBV11-2
cdr3_aa: CASSPIGGHAGEQYF

v_call: TRBV9
cdr3_aa: CASSVDSGTPYEQYF